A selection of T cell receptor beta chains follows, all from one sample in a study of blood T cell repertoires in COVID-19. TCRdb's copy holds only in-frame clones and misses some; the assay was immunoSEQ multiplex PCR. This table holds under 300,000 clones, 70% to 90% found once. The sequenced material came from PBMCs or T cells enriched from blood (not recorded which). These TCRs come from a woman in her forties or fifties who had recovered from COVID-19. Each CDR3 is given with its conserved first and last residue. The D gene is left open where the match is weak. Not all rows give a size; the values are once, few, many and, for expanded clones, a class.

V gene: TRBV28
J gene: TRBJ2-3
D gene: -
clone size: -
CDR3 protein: CASQGSGYTDTQYF
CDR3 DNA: TGTGCCAGCCAAGGGAGCGGATACACAGATACGCAGTATTTT

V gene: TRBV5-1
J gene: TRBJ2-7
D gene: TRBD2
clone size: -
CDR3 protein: CASSRTSGLSEQYF
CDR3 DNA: TGCGCCAGCTCTCGGACTAGCGGGCTTTCGGAGCAGTACTTC

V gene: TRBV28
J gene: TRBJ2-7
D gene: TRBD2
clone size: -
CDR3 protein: CASSFPGLAAGYEQYF
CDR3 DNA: TGTGCCAGCAGTTTCCCGGGACTAGCAGCCGGCTACGAGCAGTACTTC

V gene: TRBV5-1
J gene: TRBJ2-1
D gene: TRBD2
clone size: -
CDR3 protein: CASGVSRGRSGSNEQFF
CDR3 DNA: TGCGCCAGCGGTGTCTCTAGGGGTCGTAGCGGGAGTAATGAGCAGTTCTTC

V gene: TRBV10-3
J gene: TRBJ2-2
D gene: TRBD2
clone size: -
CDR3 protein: CAISDPGTSGITLNTGELFF
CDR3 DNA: TGTGCCATCAGTGATCCCGGGACTAGCGGGATCACACTGAACACCGGGGAGCTGTTTTTT

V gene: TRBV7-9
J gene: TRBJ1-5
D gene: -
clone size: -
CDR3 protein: CASSEQGSQPQHF
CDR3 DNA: TGTGCCAGCAGCGAACAGGGCAGTCAGCCCCAGCATTTT

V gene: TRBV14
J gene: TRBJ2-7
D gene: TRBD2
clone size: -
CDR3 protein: CASSQVGGSFSYEQYF
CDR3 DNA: TGTGCCAGCAGCCAAGTTGGCGGGAGTTTTTCCTACGAGCAGTACTTC

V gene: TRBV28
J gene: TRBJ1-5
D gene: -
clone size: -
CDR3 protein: CASSQLGGGNQPQHF
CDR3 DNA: TGTGCCAGCAGTCAGCTCGGGGGGGGCAATCAGCCCCAGCATTTT

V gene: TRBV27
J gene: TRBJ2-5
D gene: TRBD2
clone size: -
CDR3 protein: CASSYLAGKGRETQYF
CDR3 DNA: TGTGCCAGCAGTTATCTAGCGGGGAAGGGACGAGAGACCCAGTACTTC

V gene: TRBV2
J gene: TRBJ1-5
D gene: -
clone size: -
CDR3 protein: CASSGDNQPQHF
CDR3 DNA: TGTGCCAGCAGCGGGGATAATCAGCCCCAGCATTTT

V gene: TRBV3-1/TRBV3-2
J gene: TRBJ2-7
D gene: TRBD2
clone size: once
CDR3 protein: CASSPIDSGGTYEQYF
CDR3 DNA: TGTGCCAGCAGCCCGATAGACAGCGGGGGAACCTACGAGCAGTACTTC

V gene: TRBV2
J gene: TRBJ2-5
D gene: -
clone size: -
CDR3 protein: CASSLIQRETQYF
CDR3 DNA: TGTGCCAGCAGCCTGATTCAGAGGGAGACCCAGTACTTC

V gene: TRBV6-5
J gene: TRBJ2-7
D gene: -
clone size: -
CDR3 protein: CASTTEISPTREQYF
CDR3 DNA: TGTGCCAGCACCACAGAAATCTCTCCTACGAGAGAGCAGTACTTC

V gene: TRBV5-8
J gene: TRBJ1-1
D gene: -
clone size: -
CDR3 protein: CASGGAEAFF
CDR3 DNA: TGTGCCAGCGGCGGTGCAGAAGCTTTCTTT

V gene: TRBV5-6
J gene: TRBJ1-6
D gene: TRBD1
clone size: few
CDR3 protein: CASSTQGNSPLHF
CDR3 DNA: TGTGCCAGCAGCACACAGGGGAATTCACCCCTCCACTTT

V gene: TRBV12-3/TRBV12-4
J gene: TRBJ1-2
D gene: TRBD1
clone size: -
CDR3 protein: CASRRDSIGYTF
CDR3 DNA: TGTGCCAGCAGGCGGGACAGTATCGGCTACACCTTC

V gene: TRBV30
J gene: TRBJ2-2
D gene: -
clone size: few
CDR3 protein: CAWCYSLANTGELFF
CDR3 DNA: TGTGCCTGGTGCTACAGCCTCGCGAACACCGGGGAGCTGTTTTTT

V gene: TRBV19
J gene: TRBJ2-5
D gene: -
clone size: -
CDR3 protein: CASSMGYAGTQYF
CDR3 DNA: TGTGCCAGTAGTATGGGATACGCGGGGACCCAGTACTTC

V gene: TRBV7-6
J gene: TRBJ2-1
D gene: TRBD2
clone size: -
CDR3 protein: CASSLVAGANNEQFF
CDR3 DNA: TGTGCCAGCAGCTTAGTAGCGGGAGCAAACAATGAGCAGTTCTTC

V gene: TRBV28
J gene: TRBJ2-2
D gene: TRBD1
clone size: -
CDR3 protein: CASSRDRGNTGELFF
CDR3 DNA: TGTGCCAGCAGTCGCGACAGGGGGAACACCGGGGAGCTGTTTTTT

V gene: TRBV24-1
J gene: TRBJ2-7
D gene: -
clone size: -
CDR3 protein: CATSDLTGQRF
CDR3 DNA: TGTGCCACCAGTGATTTAACAGGCCAGCGATTC

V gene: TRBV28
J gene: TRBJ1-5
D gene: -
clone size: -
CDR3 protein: CASSPLFAGNQPQHF
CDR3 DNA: TGTGCCAGCAGCCCCCTATTTGCGGGCAATCAGCCCCAGCATTTT

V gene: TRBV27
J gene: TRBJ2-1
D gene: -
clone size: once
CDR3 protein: CAAGGLNNNEQFF
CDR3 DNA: TGTGCCGCCGGTGGGCTAAACAACAATGAGCAGTTCTTC

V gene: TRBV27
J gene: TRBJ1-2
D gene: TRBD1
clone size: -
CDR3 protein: CASSFTGTGGLFNYGYTF
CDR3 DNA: TGTGCCAGCAGTTTCACCGGGACAGGGGGCCTATTTAACTATGGCTACACCTTC

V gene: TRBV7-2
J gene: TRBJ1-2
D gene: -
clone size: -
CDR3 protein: CASSLGTANYGYTF
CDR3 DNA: TGTGCCAGCAGCTTAGGGACAGCGAACTATGGCTACACCTTC

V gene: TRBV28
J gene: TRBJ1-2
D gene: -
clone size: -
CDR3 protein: CASSGTVYGYTF
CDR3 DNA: TGTGCCAGTAGCGGGACGGTCTATGGCTACACCTTC

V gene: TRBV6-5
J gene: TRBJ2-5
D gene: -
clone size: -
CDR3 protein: CASSFTGETQYF
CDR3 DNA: TGTGCCAGCAGTTTCACAGGGGAGACCCAGTACTTC

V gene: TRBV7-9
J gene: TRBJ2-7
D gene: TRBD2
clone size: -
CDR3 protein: CASSLTSGSSHEQYF
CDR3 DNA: TGTGCCAGCAGCCTGACTAGCGGGAGCTCGCACGAGCAGTACTTC

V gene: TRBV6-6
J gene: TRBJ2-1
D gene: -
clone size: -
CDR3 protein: CASLLVNEQFF
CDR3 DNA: TGTGCCAGCCTCCTTGTTAATGAGCAGTTCTTC

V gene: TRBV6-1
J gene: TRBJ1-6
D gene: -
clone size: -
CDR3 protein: CASSEGGFNSPLHF
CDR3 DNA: TGTGCCAGCAGTGAAGGGGGCTTTAATTCACCCCTCCACTTT

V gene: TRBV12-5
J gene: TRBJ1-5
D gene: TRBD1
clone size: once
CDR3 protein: CASGRDSDQPQHF
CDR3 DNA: TGTGCTAGTGGACGGGACAGTGATCAGCCCCAGCATTTT

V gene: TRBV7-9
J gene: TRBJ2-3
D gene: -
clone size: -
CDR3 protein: CASEERLGDTQYF
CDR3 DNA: TGTGCCAGCGAGGAGCGCCTCGGAGATACGCAGTATTTT

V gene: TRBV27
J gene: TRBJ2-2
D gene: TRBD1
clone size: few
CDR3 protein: CASSLDRVAGELFF
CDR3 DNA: TGTGCCAGCAGTCTAGACAGGGTCGCCGGGGAGCTGTTTTTT